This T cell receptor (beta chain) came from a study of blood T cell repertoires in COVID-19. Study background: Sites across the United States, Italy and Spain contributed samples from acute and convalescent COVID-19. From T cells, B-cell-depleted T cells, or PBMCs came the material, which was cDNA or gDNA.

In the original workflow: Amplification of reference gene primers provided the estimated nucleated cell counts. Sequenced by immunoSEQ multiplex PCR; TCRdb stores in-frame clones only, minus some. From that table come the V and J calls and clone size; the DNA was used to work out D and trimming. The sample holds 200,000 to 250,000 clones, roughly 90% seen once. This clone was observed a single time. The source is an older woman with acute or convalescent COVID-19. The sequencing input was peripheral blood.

CDR3 loop: CASSQRPDRGLMNTEAFF. The DNA of the CDR3 is TGCGCCAGCAGCCAACGTCCGGACAGGGGGCTAATGAACACTGAAGCTTTCTTT. V and J are TRBV4-1 and TRBJ1-1; 11 bases are shared with TRBD1. The CDR3 length is 18 residues. Trimming cost V 2 bases and J 0 bases; bases outside gene matches: 8. Germline V gives CDR1 MGHRA, CDR2 YSYEKL.